This T cell receptor beta chain comes out of a study of CD4 T cells in relation to SARS-CoV-2 and coronaviruses. Whole-study findings and limits: Monoreactive clones expanded significantly more to SARS-CoV-2 than crossreactive clones did. Approximately 65% of donors had memory CD4+ clonotypes crossrecognizing SARS-CoV-2 and common cold coronavirus spike.

The method was immunoSEQ multiplex PCR; TCRdb's version includes in-frame clones alone and lacks a portion of them. The top ten clones hold 1.1% to 1.5% of a sample with roughly 57,000 clones, roughly 90% of them seen once. Unexposed donor CD4+ T cells date from about 2011-2018, before the COVID-19 pandemic. The table lists this clone with a few counts. Its antigen is undetermined. Germline CDR1 is MNHEY and CDR2 is SVGEGT. Trimming took 6 bases from V and 0 from J; bases not matched to a gene: 7. CDR3 length: 16 residues. The sequence was collected from a human donor in good health. V gene TRBV6-2 or TRBV6-3 combines with J gene TRBJ1-5; the match to TRBD1 covers 8 bases. Specimen: memory CD4+ T cells from PBMCs. CDR3 nucleotides: TGTGCCAGCAGCCCTGGGACAGGTGTTAGCAATCAGCCCCAGCATTTT. It codes for CASSPGTGVSNQPQHF.